This TCR beta chain was sequenced in a study of PD-1 blockade in classical Hodgkin lymphoma. With regard to this clone: Its specificity is unknown.

Points from the study as a whole: Complete responders possessed baseline diversity comparable to newly diagnosed patients.

This CDR3 contains 14 residues. Trimming pared 0 bases from V and 2 bases from J, leaving 7 bases between. Germline V gene data show CDR1 as MNHNY and CDR2 as SVGAGI (reference sequence). With no exception, relapse followed autologous stem cell transplantation in all patients, and brentuximab vedotin exposure varied. Method: immunoSEQ multiplex PCR; TCRdb's copy keeps in-frame clones and lacks some. Here the sample spans about 62,000 clones, approximately 90% being singletons. The chain couples TRBV6-6 to TRBJ1-2; no clear D gene. The sequence was obtained from a human donor with classical Hodgkin lymphoma. Sequenced here: peripheral blood mononuclear cells (PBMCs), sampled at baseline. DNA for the CDR3: TGTGCCAGCAGTTACTCGGGAGACAACTATGGCTACACCTTC. It encodes CASSYSGDNYGYTF.